The sequence of this TCR beta chain was determined in a study of cytotoxic CD8 clonotypes in ibrutinib-treated CLL. For the study at large: Enrolment comprised about a dozen relapsed/refractory and some 15 treatment-naive patients; fewer than 18 were IGHV unmutated. Response samples were taken after a median of 12 months on treatment, range 6 to 36.

Whole-study findings and limits: Clonality increased at ibrutinib response, then returned toward baseline at progression.

Notes on this clone: Its cognate antigen is unknown.

Deep sequencing aimed at 1 in 200,000 to 1 in 1 million T cells' resolution. The protocol was immunoSEQ multiplex PCR, while the TCRdb copy is restricted to in-frame clones and leaves out a portion. The repertoire holds about 130,000 clones, with 70% to 90% as singletons. CDR3 length: 13 residues. From germline, CDR1 is SGHTA and CDR2 FQGNSA. V shed 8 bases and J shed 6 bases, with 16 bases lying between them. This receptor was obtained from a human donor with chronic lymphocytic leukemia. This material consisted of PBMCs, taken after 24 months of ibrutinib treatment. This sequence joins TRBV7-2 and TRBJ1-2; possible D gene TRBD1, 5 bases. This chain's CDR3 is CASLEGWQDGYTF. CDR3 coding DNA: TGTGCCAGCCTGGAGGGGTGGCAGGATGGCTACACCTTC.